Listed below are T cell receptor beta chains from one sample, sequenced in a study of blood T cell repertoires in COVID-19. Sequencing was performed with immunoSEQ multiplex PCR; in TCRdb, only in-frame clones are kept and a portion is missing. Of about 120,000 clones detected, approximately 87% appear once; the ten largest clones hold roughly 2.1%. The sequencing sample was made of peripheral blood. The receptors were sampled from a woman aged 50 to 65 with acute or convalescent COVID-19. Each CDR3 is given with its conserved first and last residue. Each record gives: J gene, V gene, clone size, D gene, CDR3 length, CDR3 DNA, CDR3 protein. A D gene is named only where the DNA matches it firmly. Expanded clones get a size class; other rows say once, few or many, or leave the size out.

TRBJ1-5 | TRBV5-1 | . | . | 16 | TGCGCCAGCAGCTTGGGGGGCGAGTGGTCGGGCCAGCCCCAGCATTTT | CASSLGGEWSGQPQHF
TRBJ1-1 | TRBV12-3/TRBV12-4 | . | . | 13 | TGTGCCAGCAGTTTAACTCCGGACACTGAAGCTTTCTTT | CASSLTPDTEAFF
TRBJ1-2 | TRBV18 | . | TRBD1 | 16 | TGTGCCAGCTCACCCTTCAATTCGGACAGGGTATGGGGCTACACCTTC | CASSPFNSDRVWGYTF
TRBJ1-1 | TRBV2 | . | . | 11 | TGTGCCAGCAGTGGAGAGGGAGAAGCTTTCTTT | CASSGEGEAFF
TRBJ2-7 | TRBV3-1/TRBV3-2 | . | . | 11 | TGTGCCAGCACCACAGGGAACGAGCAGTACTTC | CASTTGNEQYF
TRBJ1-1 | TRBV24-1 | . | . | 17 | TGTGCCACCAGTGATTTGTTTCTTTCCCCGGGGGACACTGAAGCTTTCTTT | CATSDLFLSPGDTEAFF
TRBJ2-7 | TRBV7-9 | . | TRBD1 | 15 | TGTGCCAGCAGCGCCGGGACAGGGCCGTGGAACGAGCAGTACTTC | CASSAGTGPWNEQYF
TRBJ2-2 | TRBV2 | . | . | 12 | TGTGCCAGCACTCTTGAGACCGGGGAGCTGTTTTTT | CASTLETGELFF
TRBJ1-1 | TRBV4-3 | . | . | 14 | TGCGCCAGCAGCCAGAAGGACATGAACACTGAAGCTTTCTTT | CASSQKDMNTEAFF
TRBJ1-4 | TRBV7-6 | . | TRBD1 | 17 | TGTGCCAGCAGCTTTTTGGGACAGGGGGCCGTGGTTGAAAAACTGTTTTTT | CASSFLGQGAVVEKLFF
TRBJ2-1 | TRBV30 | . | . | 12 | TGTGCCTGGAGTTCACAGTACAATGAGCAGTTCTTC | CAWSSQYNEQFF
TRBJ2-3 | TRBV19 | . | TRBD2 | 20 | TGTGCCAGTAGTTCAAGCCCTGGGACTAGCGGGAGGGCGGGCACAGATACGCAGTATTTT | CASSSSPGTSGRAGTDTQYF
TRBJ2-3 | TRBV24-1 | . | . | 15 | TGTGCCACCAGTGATTTGGGGCAGGATTCAGATACGCAGTATTTT | CATSDLGQDSDTQYF
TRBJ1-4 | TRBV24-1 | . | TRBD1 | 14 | TGTGCCACCAGTGGGACAGGCCTTAATGAAAAACTGTTTTTT | CATSGTGLNEKLFF
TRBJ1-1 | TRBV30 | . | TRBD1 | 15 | TGTGCCTGGATTTTACAGGGGGCTCCGAGGACTGAAGCTTTCTTT | CAWILQGAPRTEAFF
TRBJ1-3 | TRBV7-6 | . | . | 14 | TGTGCCAGCAGCCCGTGGACTGATGGAAACACCATATATTTT | CASSPWTDGNTIYF
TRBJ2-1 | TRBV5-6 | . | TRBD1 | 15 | TGTGCCAGCAGCTCGGACAGGGAGTCCTACAATGAGCAGTTCTTC | CASSSDRESYNEQFF
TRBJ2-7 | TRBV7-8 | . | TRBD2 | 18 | TGTGCCAGCAGCCCATGGGCTAGCGGCTCCTACTTCTCCTACGAGCAGTACTTC | CASSPWASGSYFSYEQYF
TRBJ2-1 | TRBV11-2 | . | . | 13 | TGTGCCAGCAGCTTGGGACTCAACAATGAGCAGTTCTTC | CASSLGLNNEQFF
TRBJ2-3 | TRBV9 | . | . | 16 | TGTGCCAGCAGCGTAGGTTCGCGGGCTAGCACAGATACGCAGTATTTT | CASSVGSRASTDTQYF
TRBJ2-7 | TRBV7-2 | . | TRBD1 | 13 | TGTGCCAGCAGCCCGCGACAGGGCGGGGAGCAGTACTTC | CASSPRQGGEQYF
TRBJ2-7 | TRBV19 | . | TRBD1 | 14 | TGTGCCAGTAGTCCGACAGGGCACTACTACGAGCAGTACTTC | CASSPTGHYYEQYF
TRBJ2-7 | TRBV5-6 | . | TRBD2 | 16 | TGTGCCAGCAGCGCGGGGGGTTTCTCGGCCCACTACGAGCAGTACTTC | CASSAGGFSAHYEQYF
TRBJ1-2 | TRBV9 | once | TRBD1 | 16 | TGTGCCAGCAGCGGGACAGGGGAGGGATCTTGGTATGGCTACACCTTC | CASSGTGEGSWYGYTF
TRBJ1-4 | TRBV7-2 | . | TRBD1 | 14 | TGTGCCAGCAGCCAGGACAGGACAAATGAAAAACTGTTTTTT | CASSQDRTNEKLFF
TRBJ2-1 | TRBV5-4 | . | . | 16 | TGTGCCAGCAGCCGGGTCCCTAGCGACAGGGTCGATGAGCAGTTCTTC | CASSRVPSDRVDEQFF
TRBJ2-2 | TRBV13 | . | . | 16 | TGTGCCAGCAGCTTAAGTTTCGGAGGCACAACCGGGGAGCTGTTTTTT | CASSLSFGGTTGELFF
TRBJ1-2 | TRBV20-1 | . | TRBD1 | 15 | TGCAGTGCTAGTCAGCATACCGGGACAGGGCGAGGCTACACCTTC | CSASQHTGTGRGYTF
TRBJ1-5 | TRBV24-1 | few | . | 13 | TGTGCCACCAGTGATACTCAGGTTCAGCCCCAGCATTTT | CATSDTQVQPQHF
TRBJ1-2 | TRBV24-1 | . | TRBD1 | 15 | TGTGCCACCAGTGGCCCGGGACAGGGGATCTATGGCTACACCTTC | CATSGPGQGIYGYTF
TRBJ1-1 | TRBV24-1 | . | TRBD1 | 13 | TGTGCCACCAGTGATTTTGACAGGGGTGAAGCTTTCTTT | CATSDFDRGEAFF
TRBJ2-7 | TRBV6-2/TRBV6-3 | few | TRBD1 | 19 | TGTGCCAGCAGTTATGTTCGTAGGGGACAGGGACCTCTAGGCTACGAGCAGTACTTC | CASSYVRRGQGPLGYEQYF
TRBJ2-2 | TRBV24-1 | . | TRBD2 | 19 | TGTGCCACCAGTGCCCCCTGGCGGGGGGGCCTATCGGACACCGGGGAGCTGTTTTTT | CATSAPWRGGLSDTGELFF
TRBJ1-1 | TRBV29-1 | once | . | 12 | TGCAGCGTTGATCAGGGGAACACTGAAGCTTTCTTT | CSVDQGNTEAFF
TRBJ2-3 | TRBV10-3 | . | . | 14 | TGTGCCATCAGGCCAGGGGGGACAACAGATACGCAGTATTTT | CAIRPGGTTDTQYF
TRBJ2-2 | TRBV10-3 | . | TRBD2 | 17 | TGTGCCATCAGTGAGTGGGGAACTAGCGGGGGCACCGGGGAGCTGTTTTTT | CAISEWGTSGGTGELFF
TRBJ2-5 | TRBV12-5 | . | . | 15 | TGTGCTAGTGGTTTGGGGGTGGGCGACCAAGAGACCCAGTACTTC | CASGLGVGDQETQYF
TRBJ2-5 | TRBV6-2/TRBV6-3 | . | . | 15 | TGTGCCAGCAGTGAGTCCGGGACTTTTGAAGAGACCCAGTACTTC | CASSESGTFEETQYF
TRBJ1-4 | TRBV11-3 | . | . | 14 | TGTGCCAGCCCCCTAAGGCCCCGACACGAAAAACTGTTTTTT | CASPLRPRHEKLFF
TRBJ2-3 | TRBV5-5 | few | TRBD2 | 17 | TGTGCCAGCAGCCGCGCGGCTAGCGGGGGGGCGGTAGATACGCAGTATTTT | CASSRAASGGAVDTQYF
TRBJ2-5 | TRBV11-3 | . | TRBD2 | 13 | TGTGCCAGCACGGGACCGGGAGGAGAGACCCAGTACTTC | CASTGPGGETQYF